This T cell receptor (beta chain) was retrieved from a study of CD8+ T cells in alopecia areata. Study-wide points: Besides other cells, scalp samples also yield sequences of resident alphabeta T cells from normal skin. Lesional tissue from the scalp (especially in alopecia totalis/universalis) showed higher clonality than normal scalp.

Sequencing templates came from extracted RNA that was reverse transcribed into cDNA. Some clones are missing from TCRdb's copy, which holds only in-frame ones; the method was immunoSEQ multiplex PCR. This sample has about 200,000 clones, with roughly 50% found just once. As to this clone: Its antigen is as yet unknown.

Trimming removed 4 bases at V and 6 bases at J, with 19 bases between. Germline CDR1 GTSNPN, CDR2 SVGIG (reference sequence). The CDR3 sequence is 16 residues long. The TCR comes from a human donor in good health. The sample consisted of CD8+ T cells sorted from blood. The chain couples TRBV30 to TRBJ1-6; D is unresolved. CDR3 residues: CAWTRGGYEGNSPLHF. The CDR3 DNA reads as TGTGCCTGGACCCGAGGTGGATATGAGGGTAATTCACCCCTCCACTTT.